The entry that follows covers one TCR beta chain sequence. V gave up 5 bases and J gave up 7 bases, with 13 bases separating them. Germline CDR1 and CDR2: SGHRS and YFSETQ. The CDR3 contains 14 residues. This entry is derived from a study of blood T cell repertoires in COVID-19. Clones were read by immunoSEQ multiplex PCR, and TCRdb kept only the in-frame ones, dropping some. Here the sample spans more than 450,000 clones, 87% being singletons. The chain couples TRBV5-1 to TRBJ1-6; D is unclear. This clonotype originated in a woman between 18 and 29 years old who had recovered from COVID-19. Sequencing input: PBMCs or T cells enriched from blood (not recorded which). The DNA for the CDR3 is TGCGCCAGCAGTAACGACTCCCCAAATTCACCCCTCCACTTT. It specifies CASSNDSPNSPLHF.